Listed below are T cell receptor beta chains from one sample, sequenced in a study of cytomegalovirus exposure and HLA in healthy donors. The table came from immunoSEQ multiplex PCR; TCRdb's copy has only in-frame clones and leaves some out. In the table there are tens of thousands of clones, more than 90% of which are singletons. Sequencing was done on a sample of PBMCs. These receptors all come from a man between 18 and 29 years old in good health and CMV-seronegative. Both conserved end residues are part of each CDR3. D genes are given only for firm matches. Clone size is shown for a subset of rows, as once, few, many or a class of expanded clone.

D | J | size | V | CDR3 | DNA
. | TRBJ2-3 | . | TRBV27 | CASSLFPPGSTDTQYF | TGTGCCAGCAGTTTATTCCCGCCCGGGAGCACAGATACGCAGTATTTT
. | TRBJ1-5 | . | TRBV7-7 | CASSLASTSLGNQPQHF | TGTGCTAGCAGCTTAGCATCCACTTCCCTTGGTAATCAGCCCCAGCATTTT
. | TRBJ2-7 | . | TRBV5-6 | CASSLTRGEDYEQYF | TGTGCCAGCAGCTTAACTCGAGGGGAGGACTACGAGCAGTACTTC
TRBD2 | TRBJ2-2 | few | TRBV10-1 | CASRLAGDTGELFF | TGCGCCAGCAGGTTAGCGGGAGATACCGGGGAGCTGTTTTTT
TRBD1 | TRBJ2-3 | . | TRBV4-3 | CASSRSPKDRVDTQYF | TGCGCCAGCAGCCGCTCCCCTAAAGACAGGGTGGATACGCAGTATTTT
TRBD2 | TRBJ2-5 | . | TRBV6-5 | CASSGSETQYF | TGTGCCAGTAGCGGGAGTGAGACCCAGTACTTC
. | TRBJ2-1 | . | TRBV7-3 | CASSLGSTEQFF | TGTGCCAGCAGCTTAGGTAGTACTGAGCAGTTCTTC
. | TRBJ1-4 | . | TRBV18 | CASSPLVQSQLIEKLFF | TGTGCCAGCTCACCACTTGTCCAGTCCCAACTAATTGAAAAACTGTTTTTT
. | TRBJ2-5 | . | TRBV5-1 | CASSLEGVRETQYF | TGCGCCAGCAGCTTGGAGGGGGTAAGGGAGACCCAGTACTTC
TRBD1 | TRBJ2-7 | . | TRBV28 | CASGGTGRNEQYF | TGTGCCAGCGGGGGGACAGGGCGGAACGAGCAGTACTTC
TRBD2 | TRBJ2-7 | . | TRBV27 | CASRLSSGRFYEQYF | TGTGCCAGCAGGCTGAGTAGCGGGAGGTTCTACGAGCAGTACTTC
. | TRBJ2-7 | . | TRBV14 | CASSQDPPTVPGQSEQYF | TGTGCCAGCAGCCAAGATCCCCCCACGGTGCCGGGACAAAGCGAGCAGTACTTC
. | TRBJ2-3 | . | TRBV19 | CASSIDRGRSDTQYF | TGTGCCAGTAGTATAGATCGTGGGAGATCAGATACGCAGTATTTT
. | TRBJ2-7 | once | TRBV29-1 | CSVLTLTGYEQYF | TGCAGCGTTCTGACTCTTACAGGCTACGAGCAGTACTTC
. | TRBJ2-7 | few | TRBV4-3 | CASSQGTGVYEQYF | TGCGCCAGCAGCCAAGGGACGGGGGTATACGAGCAGTACTTC
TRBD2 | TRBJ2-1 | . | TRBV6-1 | CASSDPGLAGLVKQFF | TGTGCCAGCAGTGACCCGGGACTAGCGGGATTGGTTAAACAGTTCTTC
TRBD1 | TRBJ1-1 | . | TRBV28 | CASSLGTGLF | TGTGCCAGCAGTTTGGGGACAGGCCTCTTT
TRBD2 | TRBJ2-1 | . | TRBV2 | CASSDSGGVNNEQFF | TGTGCCAGCAGTGATAGCGGGGGTGTGAACAATGAGCAGTTCTTC
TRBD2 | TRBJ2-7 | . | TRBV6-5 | CASSQSAGGRYEQYF | TGTGCCAGCAGCCAGAGCGCGGGAGGGCGGTACGAGCAGTACTTC
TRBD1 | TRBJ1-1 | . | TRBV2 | CASSPQGTEAFF | TGTGCCAGCAGCCCACAGGGGACTGAAGCTTTCTTT
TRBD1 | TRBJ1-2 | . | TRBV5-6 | CASSSLRGQGTPLAGYTF | TGTGCCAGCAGCTCCCTCCGCGGACAGGGGACACCCCTCGCTGGCTACACCTTC
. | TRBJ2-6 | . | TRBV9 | CASSTRAEVSGANVLTF | TGTGCCAGCAGCACCCGCGCTGAGGTGTCTGGGGCCAACGTCCTGACTTTC
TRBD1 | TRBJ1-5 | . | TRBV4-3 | CASSQDAGTGTNQPQHF | TGCGCCAGCAGCCAAGACGCCGGGACAGGGACTAATCAGCCCCAGCATTTT
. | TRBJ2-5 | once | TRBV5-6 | CASSLEVRGQETQYF | TGTGCCAGCAGCTTGGAAGTGCGGGGTCAAGAGACCCAGTACTTC
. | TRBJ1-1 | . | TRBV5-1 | CASSGGGGDNTEAFF | TGCGCCAGCAGCGGGGGAGGGGGGGATAACACTGAAGCTTTCTTT
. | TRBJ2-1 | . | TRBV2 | CASIRSNSDSLNEQFF | TGTGCCAGCATAAGGAGTAACTCGGATAGTCTGAATGAGCAGTTCTTC
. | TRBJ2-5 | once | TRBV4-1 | CASSLQRHQTQYF | TGCGCCAGCAGCCTCCAGAGGCATCAGACCCAGTACTTC
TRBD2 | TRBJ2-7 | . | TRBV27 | CASSPPPGLGPHYEQYF | TGTGCCAGCAGTCCTCCGCCGGGACTAGGGCCCCACTACGAGCAGTACTTC
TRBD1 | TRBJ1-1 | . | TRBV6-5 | CASSHLRGTGAEAFF | TGTGCCAGCAGCCACTTACGGGGGACAGGAGCTGAAGCTTTCTTT